What follows is one T cell receptor beta chain and its context. Its antigen is unidentified. Germline V gene sequence: CDR1 MNHNS, CDR2 SASEGT. V was clipped by 8 bases and J by 6 bases, with 4 bases between them. This CDR3 has 10 residues. The sample comes from a study of cytomegalovirus exposure and HLA in healthy donors. General observations from the study: An analysis was carried out at a later point. It showed that HLA-associated TCR beta chains were more clonally expanded than equally common non-associated chains. Presence/absence analyses supposed approximately even sequencing depth among donors. About 87% or about 30% of the time was how often most TCR beta V segments were productive, according to an earlier analysis. Associated with cytomegalovirus, according to the listing, were 150 to 200 TCR beta chains.

It was with 60 Vbeta and 13 Jbeta primers that the PCR ran. Generated by immunoSEQ multiplex PCR, the TCRdb table keeps only in-frame clones and is missing some. This table holds some 150,000 clones, more than 75% found once. The chain carries TRBV6-1 and TRBJ2-2; D gene uncertain. The origin of this receptor is a male donor in good health and CMV-seronegative. The material sequenced was PBMCs. The CDR3 spells CASGAGELFF. DNA of the CDR3: TGTGCCAGCGGAGCCGGGGAGCTGTTTTTT.